What follows are 3 T cell receptor beta chains derived from one specimen sequenced in a study of CD8+ T cells in alopecia areata. Once RNA had been extracted, it was reverse transcribed into cDNA to act as the sequencing template. TCRdb keeps only in-frame clones here, not all; method: immunoSEQ multiplex PCR. Of about 150,000 clones listed, around 55% are singletons. Source: CD8+ T cells sorted from blood, taken at week 0. These receptors all stem from a human donor with alopecia areata.

This clone has just a few counts. The chain links TRBV6-5 to TRBJ2-7, with D tentatively TRBD2 (5 bases). CDR1 and CDR2 from the germline V gene are MNHEY and SVGAGI. V was pared by 0 bases and J by 2 bases, with 8 bases between. The CDR3 is 14 residues long. CDR3 nucleotides: TGTGCCAGCAGTTACTCGTCGGGGACCTACGAGCAGTACTTC. It codes for CASSYSSGTYEQYF.

The CDR3 bases are TGTGCCAGCAGCCCAGGACCGGCGACCTACGAGCAGTACTTC. Amino acid sequence: CASSPGPATYEQYF. The V call is TRBV6-5, the J call TRBJ2-7; D unresolved. Germline lookup yields CDR1 MNHEY and CDR2 SVGAGI. The CDR3 covers 14 residues. V shed 6 bases and J shed 2 bases, with 14 bases lying between them.

The chain links TRBV21-1 to TRBJ1-5. TRBV21-1 is a known pseudogene. This CDR3 is 16 amino acids long. The CDR3 DNA follows: TGTGCCAGCAGCCCCCCGGCTGAAAATAGCAATCAGCCCCAGCATTTT. Residues: CASSPPAENSNQPQHF.